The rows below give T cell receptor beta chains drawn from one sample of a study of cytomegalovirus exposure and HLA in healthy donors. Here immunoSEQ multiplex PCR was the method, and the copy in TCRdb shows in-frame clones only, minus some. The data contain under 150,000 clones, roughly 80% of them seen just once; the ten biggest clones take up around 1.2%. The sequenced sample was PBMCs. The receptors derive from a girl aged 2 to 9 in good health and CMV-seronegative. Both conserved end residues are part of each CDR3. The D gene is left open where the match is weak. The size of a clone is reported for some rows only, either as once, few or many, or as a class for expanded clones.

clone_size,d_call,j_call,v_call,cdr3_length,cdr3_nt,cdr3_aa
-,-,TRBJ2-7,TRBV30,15,TGTGCCTGGAGTCGACAGTTTAGCCCCTCCTACGAGCAGTACTTC,CAWSRQFSPSYEQYF
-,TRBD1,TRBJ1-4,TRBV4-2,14,TGTGCCAGCAGCCCGCCCAGGGGGGTGAAAAAACTGTTTTTT,CASSPPRGVKKLFF
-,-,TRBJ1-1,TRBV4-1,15,TGCGCCAGCAGCCAAGGGTGGCAGGTGCCCACTGAAGCTTTCTTT,CASSQGWQVPTEAFF
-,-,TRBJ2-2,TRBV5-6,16,TGTGCCAGCACCCCGCGCCAGGGGGGATTCTCCGGGGAGCTGTTTTTT,CASTPRQGGFSGELFF
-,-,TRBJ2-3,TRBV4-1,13,TGCGCCAGCAGCCAAGGCGTCCCAGATACGCAGTATTTT,CASSQGVPDTQYF
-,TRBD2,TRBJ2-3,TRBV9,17,TGTGCCAGCAGGAGGGGGAGCGGGGGGGAACCCACAGATACGCAGTATTTT,CASRRGSGGEPTDTQYF
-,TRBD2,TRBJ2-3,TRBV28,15,TGTGCCAGCAGTCGGGGGGGCGGGCGCACAGATACGCAGTATTTT,CASSRGGGRTDTQYF
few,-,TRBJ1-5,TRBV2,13,TGTGCCAGCAGTGAACAGGAAGTCCAGCCCCAGCATTTT,CASSEQEVQPQHF
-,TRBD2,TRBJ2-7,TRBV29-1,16,TGCAGCGTTGAAGGGACTCCGACTAGCGGGGGGGTTGAGCAGTACTTC,CSVEGTPTSGGVEQYF
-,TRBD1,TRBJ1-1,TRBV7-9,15,TGTGCCAGCAGCCTTGGGACAGGGATATCGACTGAAGCTTTCTTT,CASSLGTGISTEAFF
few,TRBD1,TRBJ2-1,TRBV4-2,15,TGTGCCAGCAGCCTCGGGACAGGGAGAGGCAATGAGCAGTTCTTC,CASSLGTGRGNEQFF
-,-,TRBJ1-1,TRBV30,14,TGTGCCTGGAGTCCATATGTTTCTGGCGGAGAAGCTTTCTTT,CAWSPYVSGGEAFF
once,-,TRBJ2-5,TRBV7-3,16,TGTGCCAGCAGCTTAGCTCTCGGGGGGCAGGACGCGACCCAGTACTTC,CASSLALGGQDATQYF
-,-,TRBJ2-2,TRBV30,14,TGTGCCTGGAGTGTACCCAGGTACACCGGGGAGCTGTTTTTT,CAWSVPRYTGELFF
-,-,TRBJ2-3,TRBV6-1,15,TGTGCCAGCAGTGAAGTGGGGGGGGCAGTAGATACGCAGTATTTT,CASSEVGGAVDTQYF
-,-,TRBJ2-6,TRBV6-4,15,TGTGCCAGCAGTGCTCAGGGGTCTGGGGCCAACGTCCTGACTTTC,CASSAQGSGANVLTF
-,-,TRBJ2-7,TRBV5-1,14,TGCGCCAGCAGCTTGGAAGCGCCGACCTACGAGCAGTACTTC,CASSLEAPTYEQYF
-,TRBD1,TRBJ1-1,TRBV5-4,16,TGTGCCAGCAGCTTGGCCTCCGGACAGGGGAACACTGAAGCTTTCTTT,CASSLASGQGNTEAFF
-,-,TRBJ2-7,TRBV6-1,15,TGTGCCAGCAGTGAAAGATGGACAACCGACTACGAGCAGTACTTC,CASSERWTTDYEQYF
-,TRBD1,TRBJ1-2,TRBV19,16,TGTGCCAGCACTAAAACCAGGGGGTCGACTAACTATGGCTACACCTTC,CASTKTRGSTNYGYTF
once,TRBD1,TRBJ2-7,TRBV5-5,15,TGTGCCAGCAGCGTTCGACAGGGGGCTGTCTACGAGCAGTACTTC,CASSVRQGAVYEQYF
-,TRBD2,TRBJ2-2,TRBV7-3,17,TGTGCCAGCAGTTCCACCGGACTAGCGGGATCCACCGGGGAGCTGTTTTTT,CASSSTGLAGSTGELFF
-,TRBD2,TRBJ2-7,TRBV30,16,TGTGCCTGGATGGGGTATCGGGCTAGCGGCTCCTACGAGCAGTACTTC,CAWMGYRASGSYEQYF
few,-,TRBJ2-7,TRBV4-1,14,TGCGCCAGCAGCCCCTCCTGGACGGGGAGCGAGCAGTACTTC,CASSPSWTGSEQYF
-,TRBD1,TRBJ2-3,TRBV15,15,TGTGCCACCAGCAGAGATGGGACAGCCGCAGATACGCAGTATTTT,CATSRDGTAADTQYF
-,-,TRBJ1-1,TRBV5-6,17,TGTGCCAGCAGCCACAGTGGGCAGGGGATTTGGAACACTCAAGCTTTCTTT,CASSHSGQGIWNTQAFF
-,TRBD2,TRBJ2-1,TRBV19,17,TGTGCCAGTAGTATACTTAGCGGGGGGGCGACCTACAATGAGCAGTTCTTC,CASSILSGGATYNEQFF
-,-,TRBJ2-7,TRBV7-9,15,TGTGCCAGCAGCTTATCTCCCGGGGAACCCTACGAGCAGTACTTC,CASSLSPGEPYEQYF
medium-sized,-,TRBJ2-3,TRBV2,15,TGTGCCAGCACACGAAGGGCCGAGAGGGGGGATACGCAGTATTTT,CASTRRAERGDTQYF
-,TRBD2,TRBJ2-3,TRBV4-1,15,TGCGCCAGCAGCCAACTAGCGGGGGGCACAGATACGCAGTATTTT,CASSQLAGGTDTQYF
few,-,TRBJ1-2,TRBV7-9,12,TGTGCCAGCAGCTCAGGGGACCGTGGTTACACCTTC,CASSSGDRGYTF
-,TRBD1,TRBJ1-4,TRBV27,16,TGTGCCAGCAGTCCCTACCCGACAGGGCCGCGCATCCAACTGTTTTTT,CASSPYPTGPRIQLFF
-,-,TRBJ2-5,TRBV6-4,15,TGTGCCAGCAGCGCGGGTGTACTAGACGAAGAGACCCAGTACTTC,CASSAGVLDEETQYF
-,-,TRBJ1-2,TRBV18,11,TGTGCCAGCTCAGAGAGCTATGGCTACACCTTC,CASSESYGYTF
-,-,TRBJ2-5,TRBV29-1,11,TGCAGCGTGGCGGAGGGAGAGACCCAGTACTTC,CSVAEGETQYF
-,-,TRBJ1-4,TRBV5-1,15,TGCGCCAGCAGCCCGCGACAGTCCCACAATGAAAAACTGTTTTTT,CASSPRQSHNEKLFF
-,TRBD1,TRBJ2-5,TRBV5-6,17,TGTGCCAGCAGCGATGGGGAAGGGGGCGCGTTCCGGGAGACCCAGTACTTC,CASSDGEGGAFRETQYF
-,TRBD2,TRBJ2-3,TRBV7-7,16,TGTGCTAGCAGCTTAGGTTCTGGGGGGGACACAGATACGCAGTATTTT,CASSLGSGGDTDTQYF
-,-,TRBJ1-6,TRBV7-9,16,TGTGCCAGCAGCGCCCGGGAGATCACCTATAATTCACCCCTCCACTTT,CASSAREITYNSPLHF
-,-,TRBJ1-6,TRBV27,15,TGTGCCAGCAGTTTAACAGGCCCCATGGATTCACCCCTCCACTTT,CASSLTGPMDSPLHF
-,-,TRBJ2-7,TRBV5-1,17,TGCGCCAGCAGCATTGATTCGGTTACAGGAATATCCTACGAGCAGTACTTC,CASSIDSVTGISYEQYF
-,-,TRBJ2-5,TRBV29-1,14,TGCAGCGTTGTCCCGAGACTCCTCCATGAGACCCAGTACTTC,CSVVPRLLHETQYF
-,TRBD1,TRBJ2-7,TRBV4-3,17,TGCGCCAGCAGCCAAGGGGTCGGGACAGACATCTCCTACGAGCAGTACTTC,CASSQGVGTDISYEQYF
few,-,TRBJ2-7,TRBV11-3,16,TGTGCCAGCAGCTTAGATTCAACAGGGTGCTCCTACGAGCAGTACTTC,CASSLDSTGCSYEQYF
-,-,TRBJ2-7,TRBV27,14,TGTGCCAGCAGTCCACCGGGACTGTCCTACGAGCAGTACTTC,CASSPPGLSYEQYF
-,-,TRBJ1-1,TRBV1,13,TGCACCAGCAGCCACCGACATAGACTAGAAGCTTTCTTT,CTSSHRHRLEAFF
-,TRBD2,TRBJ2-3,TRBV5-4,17,TGTGCCAGCAGCTTGCGGAGGGCGGGGGGTCGTACAGATACGCAGTATTTT,CASSLRRAGGRTDTQYF
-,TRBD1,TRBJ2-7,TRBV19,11,TGTGCTACTGAGGGGGCTCACGAGCAGTACTTC,CATEGAHEQYF
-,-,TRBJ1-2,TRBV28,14,TGTGCCAGCAGTTTATTTCCCGGGAAGGATGGCTACACCTTC,CASSLFPGKDGYTF